One T cell receptor (beta chain) is described in this entry. The data originate from a study of T cell changes during pregnancy in multiple sclerosis. Generated by immunoSEQ multiplex PCR, the TCRdb table keeps only in-frame clones and is missing some. The table records approximately 63,000 clones, around 92% of them present only once. Germline CDR1 and CDR2: MNHNS and SASEGT. V lost 6 bases to trimming and J lost 10 bases, with 19 bases between them. The CDR3 is 14 residues long. The TCR originated in a female donor in good health, enrolled as a control in a pregnancy study. The sample was peripheral blood, taken in the third trimester of pregnancy. The chain couples TRBV6-1 to TRBJ2-1, with D possibly TRBD1 on 5 matching bases. The CDR3 nucleotides are TGTGCCAGCAGAATGGACATACTTTTGGCGGAGCAGTTCTTC. Amino acids: CASRMDILLAEQFF.